Given below is one T cell receptor (beta chain) in context. The sample comes from a study of blood T cell repertoires in COVID-19. Whole-study context: Acute-phase and convalescent COVID-19 samples originated in the United States, Italy and Spain.

Sequencing used immunoSEQ multiplex PCR; TCRdb keeps in-frame clones, though not all of them. The table records roughly 250,000 clones, roughly 82% of them present only once. V lost 3 bases and J 5 bases, leaving 13 bases between the germline ends. CDR3 length: 15 amino acids. Per the germline V gene, CDR1 is LNHDA and CDR2 is SQIVND (reference sequence). The specimen was peripheral blood. The receptor comes from a woman aged 65 to 85 with acute or convalescent COVID-19. The chain combines TRBV19 with TRBJ2-2; D not resolved. CDR3 sequence reads: CASSIRLLRTGELFF. The CDR3 nucleotides are TGTGCCAGTAGTATTCGCCTCCTGCGAACCGGGGAGCTGTTTTTT. The full variable domain, its missing parts supplied by reference TRBV19 and TRBJ2-2, is DGGITQSPKYLFRKEGQNVTLSCEQNLNHDAMYWYRQDPGQGLRLIYYSQIVNDFQKGDIAEGYSVSREKKESFPLTVTSAQKNPTAFYLCASSIRLLRTGELFFGEGSRLTVL.